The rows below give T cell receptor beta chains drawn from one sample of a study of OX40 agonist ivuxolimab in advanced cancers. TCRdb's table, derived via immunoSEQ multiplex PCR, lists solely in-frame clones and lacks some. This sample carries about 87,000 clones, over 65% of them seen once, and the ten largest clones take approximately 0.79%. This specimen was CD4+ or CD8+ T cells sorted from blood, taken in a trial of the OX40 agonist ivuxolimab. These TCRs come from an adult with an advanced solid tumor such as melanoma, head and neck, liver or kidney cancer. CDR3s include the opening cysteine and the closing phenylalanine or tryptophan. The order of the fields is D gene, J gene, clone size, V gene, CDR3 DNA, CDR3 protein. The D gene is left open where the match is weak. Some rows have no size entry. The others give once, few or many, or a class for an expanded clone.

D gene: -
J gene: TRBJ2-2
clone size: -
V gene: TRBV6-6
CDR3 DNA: TGTGCCAGCAGTTATAGAGGGCAGGCGAGCGGGGAGCTGTTTTTT
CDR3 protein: CASSYRGQASGELFF

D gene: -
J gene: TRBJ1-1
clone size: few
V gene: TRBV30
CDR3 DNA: TGTGCCTGGAGTATGGCAGGCGGAACTGAAGCTTTCTTT
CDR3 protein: CAWSMAGGTEAFF

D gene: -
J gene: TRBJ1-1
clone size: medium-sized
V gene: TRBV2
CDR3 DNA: TGTGCCAGCAGTGAAGGCCCTTCCTTGAACACTGAAGCTTTCTTT
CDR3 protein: CASSEGPSLNTEAFF

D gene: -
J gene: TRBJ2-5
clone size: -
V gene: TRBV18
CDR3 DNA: TGTGCCAGCTCACCCGCGGGTGGAGAGACCCAGTACTTC
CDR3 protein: CASSPAGGETQYF

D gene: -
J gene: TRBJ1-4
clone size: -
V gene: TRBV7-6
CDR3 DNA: TGTGCCAGCAGCTTGGCATCAGGACCCCGCGAAAAACTGTTTTTT
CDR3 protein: CASSLASGPREKLFF

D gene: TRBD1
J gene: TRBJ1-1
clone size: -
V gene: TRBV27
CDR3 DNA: TGTGCCAGCAGTTTAAAGGGCTCAGGGGGCCTGTCTGAAGCTTTCTTT
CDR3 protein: CASSLKGSGGLSEAFF

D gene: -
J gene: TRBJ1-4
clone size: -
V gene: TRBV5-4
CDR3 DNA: TGTGCCAGCAGCACCTTACGGTTTAGCGAAAAACTGTTTTTT
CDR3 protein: CASSTLRFSEKLFF

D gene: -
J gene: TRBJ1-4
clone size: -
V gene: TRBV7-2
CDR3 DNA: TGTGCCAGCAGCTTAGTGGGGCCCCCTAATGAAAAACTGTTTTTT
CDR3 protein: CASSLVGPPNEKLFF

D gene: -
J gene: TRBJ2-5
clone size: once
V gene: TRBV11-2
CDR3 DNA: TGTGCCAGCAGCTCCCGGGACTTTCAAGAGACCCAGTACTTC
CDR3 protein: CASSSRDFQETQYF

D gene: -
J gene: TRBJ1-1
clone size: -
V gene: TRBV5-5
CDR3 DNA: TGTGCCAGCAGCCTGGGCCTTAGGCTCAACACTGAAGCTTTCTTT
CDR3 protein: CASSLGLRLNTEAFF

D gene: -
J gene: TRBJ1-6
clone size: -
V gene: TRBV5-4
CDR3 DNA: TGTGCCAGCAGCACCCCGGGCCGCACGGGTAATTCACCCCTCCACTTT
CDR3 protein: CASSTPGRTGNSPLHF

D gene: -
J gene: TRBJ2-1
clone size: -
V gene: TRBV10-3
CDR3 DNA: TGTGCCATCAGTGAGTTAACGCTCAATGAGCAGTTCTTC
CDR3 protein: CAISELTLNEQFF

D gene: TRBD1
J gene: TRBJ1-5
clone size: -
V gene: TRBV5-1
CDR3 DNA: TGCGCCAGCAGCCACAGGGGGGATCAGCCCCAGCATTTT
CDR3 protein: CASSHRGDQPQHF

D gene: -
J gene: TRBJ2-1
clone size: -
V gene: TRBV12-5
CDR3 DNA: TGTGCTAGTGGTTTGGTATATAATTCGTGGGGGGGCCCCTACAATGAGCAGTTCTTC
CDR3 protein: CASGLVYNSWGGPYNEQFF

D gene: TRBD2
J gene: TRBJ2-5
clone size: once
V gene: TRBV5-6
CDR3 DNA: TGTGCCAGCAGCGCCCTCGGGAAGCGGGGGGGCAGGGAGACCCAGTACTTC
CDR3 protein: CASSALGKRGGRETQYF

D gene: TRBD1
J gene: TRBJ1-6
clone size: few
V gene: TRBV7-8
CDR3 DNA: TGTGCCAGCAGTTCGATGGGACAGGCGAATAATTCACCCCTCCACTTT
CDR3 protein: CASSSMGQANNSPLHF

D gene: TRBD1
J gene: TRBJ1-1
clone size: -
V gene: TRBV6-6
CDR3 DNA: TGTGCCAGCGAACCCGGACAGGTGACACGTGAAGCTTTCTTT
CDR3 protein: CASEPGQVTREAFF